Listed below are T cell receptor beta chains from one sample, sequenced in a study of molecular identifiers for immune sequencing clone quantification. TCRdb fed the PCR reads into MiXCR, producing one record per CDR3 protein. This sample carries more than 450,000 distinct CDR3 sequences, under 30% of them seen once, and the ten largest clones take roughly 0.79%. Source material: naive CD8+ T cells from blood, with Jurkat cell RNA spiked in. The source is a human donor in good health. Some libraries in this study had Jurkat cell RNA spiked in. The CDR3 runs from the conserved cysteine through the conserved F or W. The D gene is left open where the match is weak. Clone size is shown for a subset of rows, as once, few, many or a class of expanded clone.

V: TRBV20-1; D: .; J: TRBJ2-7; size: .; DNA: TGCAGTGCTAACCCCCCTGTCCTAGACAGCCACCAAGCCGAGCAGTACTTC; CDR3: CSANPPVLDSHQAEQYF
V: TRBV29-1; D: .; J: TRBJ1-4; size: few; DNA: TGCAGCGTTGAGTCGGTGGGGATCCCCGGGGAAAAACTGTTTTTT; CDR3: CSVESVGIPGEKLFF
V: TRBV7-2; D: TRBD2; J: TRBJ2-7; size: many; DNA: TGCGCCAGCAGCCTGGGACTAGCGGACTACGAGCAGTACTTC; CDR3: CASSLGLADYEQYF
V: TRBV20-1; D: TRBD2; J: TRBJ2-3; size: .; DNA: TGCAGTGCCCCCCGAGTTAGCTTCGGGGGGGATACGCAGTATTTT; CDR3: CSAPRVSFGGDTQYF
V: TRBV7-9; D: .; J: TRBJ2-7; size: .; DNA: TGTGCCAGCAGCTTAGCAGCGGCGCTGGAGTCCGAGCAGTACTTC; CDR3: CASSLAAALESEQYF
V: TRBV15; D: .; J: TRBJ2-3; size: .; DNA: TGTGCCACCAGCAGAGAGGGGCTGGGCACAGATACGCAGTATTTT; CDR3: CATSREGLGTDTQYF
V: TRBV7-6; D: TRBD2; J: TRBJ2-3; size: few; DNA: TGTGCCAGCAGCCGAGGGGCGGGAGTTCTAGATACGCAGTATTTT; CDR3: CASSRGAGVLDTQYF
V: TRBV13; D: TRBD2; J: TRBJ2-3; size: few; DNA: TGTGCCAGCAGCTTAGGGGCTAGCGGGAGGACAGATACGCAGTATTTT; CDR3: CASSLGASGRTDTQYF
V: TRBV28; D: TRBD1; J: TRBJ2-3; size: few; DNA: TGTGCCAGCAGTTCCCGGGACAGGGGCCAATTCACAGATACGCAGTATTTT; CDR3: CASSSRDRGQFTDTQYF
V: TRBV30; D: TRBD1; J: TRBJ2-3; size: few; DNA: TGTGCCTGGAGTGTGACAGGGGTAGTCACAGATACGCAGTATTTT; CDR3: CAWSVTGVVTDTQYF
V: TRBV24-1; D: TRBD1; J: TRBJ2-1; size: .; DNA: TGTGCCATAGCGGACAGGGGATTTGGCAATGAGCAGTTCTTC; CDR3: CAIADRGFGNEQFF
V: TRBV30; D: .; J: TRBJ2-7; size: .; DNA: TGTGCCTGGACAGGGGCCGACGAGCAGTACTTC; CDR3: CAWTGADEQYF
V: TRBV12-3/TRBV12-4; D: TRBD1; J: TRBJ2-5; size: many; DNA: TGTGCCAGCAGCTTAGGGACAGGAGGCGAGACCCAGTACTTC; CDR3: CASSLGTGGETQYF
V: TRBV6-1; D: .; J: TRBJ2-1; size: .; DNA: TGTGCCAGCACAAAAGCCCGCCACTCGGAATACAATGAGCAGTTCTTC; CDR3: CASTKARHSEYNEQFF
V: TRBV12-5; D: .; J: TRBJ1-1; size: few; DNA: TGTGCTAGTGGTTCCGCTTTGTTGGGATCGGAAGCTTTCTTT; CDR3: CASGSALLGSEAFF
V: TRBV3-1; D: .; J: TRBJ2-3; size: .; DNA: TGTGCCAGCAGCCCAGAGGGTTCGGGTGCGCAGTATTTT; CDR3: CASSPEGSGAQYF
V: TRBV20-1; D: TRBD1; J: TRBJ1-5; size: few; DNA: TGCAGTGCTAGAGATCCTCGGACAGGGAGGAATCATCAGCCCCAGCATTTT; CDR3: CSARDPRTGRNHQPQHF